The rows below give T cell receptor beta chains drawn from one sample of a study of T cell responses to AZD1222 COVID-19 vaccine. The method was immunoSEQ multiplex PCR; TCRdb's version includes in-frame clones alone and lacks a portion of them. Among approximately 150,000 clones listed, 80% to 95% were seen once. Sample: peripheral blood, taken on day 0 of AZD1222 vaccination. The receptors originated from an adult in good health. CDR3s include the opening cysteine and the closing phenylalanine or tryptophan. Fields, in order: clone size, D gene, J gene, V gene, CDR3 DNA, CDR3 protein. D genes are given only for firm matches. Size is stated for part of the rows, as once, few or many counts, or as a class when the clone is expanded.

NA,NA,TRBJ1-5,TRBV14,TGTGCCAGCAGCCAAGGGGGGGGTAATCAGCCCCAGCATTTT,CASSQGGGNQPQHF
NA,NA,TRBJ1-1,TRBV5-1,TGCGCCAGCAGCTTGGGGGGAAGAAAGAACACTGAAGCTTTCTTT,CASSLGGRKNTEAFF
NA,NA,TRBJ1-1,TRBV7-9,TGTGCCAGCAGCCGGAGTTCCCCTGAAGCTTTCTTT,CASSRSSPEAFF
NA,NA,TRBJ1-5,TRBV28,TGTGCCAGCAGGCCAGATGGGGCAGGGGATCAGCCCCAGCATTTT,CASRPDGAGDQPQHF
NA,NA,TRBJ1-1,TRBV5-1,TGCGCCAGCAGCTTTTCGAACACTGAAGCTTTCTTT,CASSFSNTEAFF
NA,NA,TRBJ1-4,TRBV28,TGTGCCAGCAGTTTAGGCGGAGCAACTAATGAAAAACTGTTTTTT,CASSLGGATNEKLFF
NA,TRBD2,TRBJ2-3,TRBV6-5,TGTGCCAGCACGGTCTGGGGGGAGGGAACAGATACGCAGTATTTT,CASTVWGEGTDTQYF
NA,NA,TRBJ1-2,TRBV5-8,TGTGCCAGCAGCTTGGACAGCAAAGATTATGGCTACACCTTC,CASSLDSKDYGYTF
NA,TRBD1,TRBJ1-1,TRBV7-9,TGTGCCAGCAGCTCCACACCCGGGACAGGGGGCACTGAAGCTTTCTTT,CASSSTPGTGGTEAFF
NA,NA,TRBJ1-6,TRBV6-4,TGTGCCAGCAGTGGGTTGAAAGCAATTAATTCACCCCTCCACTTT,CASSGLKAINSPLHF
NA,TRBD2,TRBJ2-2,TRBV4-3,TGCGCCAGCAGCCCGTCGGATCTCCTAGCGGGAGGGCCTACCACCGGGGAGCTGTTTTTT,CASSPSDLLAGGPTTGELFF
once,NA,TRBJ1-5,TRBV4-1,TGCGCCAGCAGCCAAGATATGGGGAAGCCCCAGCATTTT,CASSQDMGKPQHF
NA,TRBD2,TRBJ2-3,TRBV7-9,TGTGCCAGCAGCCCCAGACTAGCGGGGAACAAAGCAGATACGCAGTATTTT,CASSPRLAGNKADTQYF
NA,TRBD1,TRBJ2-1,TRBV2,TGTGCCAGCAGGATGGACAGGGTTTTGGATGAGCAGTTCTTC,CASRMDRVLDEQFF
NA,NA,TRBJ1-1,TRBV6-5,TGTGCCAGCAGTTCTAGATCAGGGAGGACTGAAGCTTTCTTT,CASSSRSGRTEAFF
NA,NA,TRBJ2-2,TRBV5-4,TGTGCCAGCAGCTTGGACGGGGTACAGAACACCGGGGAGCTGTTTTTT,CASSLDGVQNTGELFF
once,NA,TRBJ1-1,TRBV5-1,TGCGCCAGCAGCTTTAACAGTCCAAGTGCTCTGAACCCTACGGGATCTTTCTTT,CASSFNSPSALNPTGSFF
NA,NA,TRBJ1-2,TRBV30,TGTGCCTGGAGTGTATTTCTGGCGGGCCCGCTCTCTATGGCTACCCCCGGCTACACCTTC,CAWSVFLAGPLSMATPGYTF
NA,TRBD2,TRBJ2-1,TRBV28,TGTGCCACCTCACCTCTTAAACTAGCGGGAGCTCCCAATGAGCAGTTCTTC,CATSPLKLAGAPNEQFF
NA,TRBD1,TRBJ1-1,TRBV23-1,TGCGCCAGCAGTCAATCGCTGGACAGGAACAAGAACACTGAAGCTTTCTTT,CASSQSLDRNKNTEAFF
NA,NA,TRBJ2-3,TRBV5-6,TGTGCCAGCAGCTTGGGGACCGCGGGGACAGATACGCAGTATTTT,CASSLGTAGTDTQYF
NA,NA,TRBJ2-2,TRBV19,TGTGCCAGTAGTATTCCGGGAAGGGCCGGGGAGCTGTTTTTT,CASSIPGRAGELFF
NA,NA,TRBJ2-4,TRBV10-3,TGTGCCATCAGTGACCCAACTAGAACGGGAAACATTCAGTACTTC,CAISDPTRTGNIQYF
NA,NA,TRBJ2-3,TRBV5-5,TGTGCCAGCAGCTTGGGTCAACTATCAGCCGGTCAAGATACGCAGTATTTT,CASSLGQLSAGQDTQYF
NA,NA,TRBJ2-7,TRBV5-6,TGTGCCAGCAGCTTGGGAGTAAACTACGAGCAGTACTTC,CASSLGVNYEQYF
once,NA,TRBJ1-2,TRBV30,TGTGCCTGGGGGGGGGCTAACTATGGCTACACCTTC,CAWGGANYGYTF
NA,NA,TRBJ1-1,TRBV6-5,TGTGCCAGCAGCGTACAGGGAAACACTGAAGCTTTCTTT,CASSVQGNTEAFF
NA,NA,TRBJ1-3,TRBV2,TGTGCCAGCAGTGAAACAGTTGGAAACACCATATATTTT,CASSETVGNTIYF
NA,TRBD1,TRBJ2-7,TRBV13,TGTGCCAGCAGCATTCCGCCGGGACAGGGGGCCTACGAGCAGTACTTC,CASSIPPGQGAYEQYF
NA,TRBD1,TRBJ2-7,TRBV7-9,TGTGCCAGCAGCTTAGCCAGGACAGGGGAATTGACCTACGAGCAGTACTTC,CASSLARTGELTYEQYF
NA,NA,TRBJ2-2,TRBV4-2,TGTGCCAGCAGCCAAGTAAGGGGTGGGTCGTCGCACACCGGGGAGCTGTTTTTT,CASSQVRGGSSHTGELFF
NA,TRBD1,TRBJ1-1,TRBV5-6,TGTGCCAGCAGCCCAATCGACAGGGACACTGAAGCTTTCTTT,CASSPIDRDTEAFF
once,TRBD1,TRBJ1-5,TRBV6-5,TGTGCCACTCAGGGGGGCAATCAGCCCCAGCATTTT,CATQGGNQPQHF
NA,TRBD2,TRBJ2-1,TRBV7-2,TGTGCCAGCAGCTCCCGGACTAGCGGGTGGGGTGAGCAGTTCTTC,CASSSRTSGWGEQFF
once,TRBD1,TRBJ1-2,TRBV29-1,TGCAGCGCCTTGGACAGGGGGCATAGCTACACCTTC,CSALDRGHSYTF
NA,NA,TRBJ1-3,TRBV30,TGTGCCTGGAGTATGGGGCAGACCGGAAACACCATATATTTT,CAWSMGQTGNTIYF
NA,TRBD2,TRBJ2-1,TRBV5-1,TGCGCCAGCAGCCCCACCGTTCTAGCGGGGGGGGGCAATGAGCAGTTCTTC,CASSPTVLAGGGNEQFF
NA,TRBD2,TRBJ2-4,TRBV10-3,TGTGCCATCAGTATGGGACTAGCGGGAGACATTCAGTACTTC,CAISMGLAGDIQYF
NA,TRBD1,TRBJ2-7,TRBV7-9,TGTGCCAGCAGCCCAAAAAGGATTGGGACAGCTAATTACGAGCAGTACTTC,CASSPKRIGTANYEQYF
NA,TRBD2,TRBJ2-1,TRBV6-4,TGTGCCAGCAGTCTTACTTCGGGACTAGCGGGGGCACAGTTCTTC,CASSLTSGLAGAQFF
NA,NA,TRBJ2-3,TRBV7-8,TGTGCCAGCAGCTCGGACGGGGCGGATACGCAGTATTTT,CASSSDGADTQYF
few,NA,TRBJ2-1,TRBV6-4,TGTGCCAGCAGTGCGGACAGCCACAATGAGCAGTTCTTC,CASSADSHNEQFF
NA,TRBD1,TRBJ1-1,TRBV2,TGTGCCAGCATCTCTCAGGGGGCGCTGGGGTCGGACACTGAAGCTTTCTTT,CASISQGALGSDTEAFF
NA,NA,TRBJ1-1,TRBV7-9,TGTGCCAGCAGCTTAGCAGAGTGGCGGGGATACACTGAAGCTTTCTTT,CASSLAEWRGYTEAFF
NA,NA,TRBJ1-3,TRBV4-2,TGTGCCAGCAGCCCGGGGGTAGGAGGAAACACCATATATTTT,CASSPGVGGNTIYF
NA,NA,TRBJ2-4,TRBV3-1/TRBV3-2,TGTGCCAGCAGCCCTCTCCAAGCGGTAGCCAAAAACATTCAGTACTTC,CASSPLQAVAKNIQYF
NA,TRBD1,TRBJ1-6,TRBV27,TGTGCCAGCAGTCCTGGACAGGTCGGGATATATAATTCACCCCTCCACTTT,CASSPGQVGIYNSPLHF
NA,NA,TRBJ2-1,TRBV6-4,TGTGCCAGCAGTGACTCTAGGGGGAATCGAAATGAGCAGTTCTTC,CASSDSRGNRNEQFF